This TCR beta chain was retrieved from a study of Graves' ophthalmopathy and Graves' hyperthyroidism. V was pared by 5 bases and J by 3 bases, with 11 bases between. This CDR3 region has 14 residues. Per the germline V gene, CDR1 is SGHTA and CDR2 is FQGTGA. This clonotype was picked up a small number of times. Its cognate antigen is unknown. RNA served as the template for amplifying TCR beta CDR3 regions. An initial RT-PCR round employing HTBI primers preceded a second-round multiplex PCR. TCRdb passed the multiplex PCR reads through MiXCR, listing each CDR3 protein once. The sample carries roughly 300,000 distinct CDR3 sequences, under 20% recorded once. Whole-study results and caveats: Ophthalmopathy cases were distinguished from stable hyperthyroidism by a 13-signature model, reaching about 91% sensitivity and roughly 81% specificity.

The sequencing sample was made of peripheral blood. The V call is TRBV7-3, the J call TRBJ1-5; D is uncertain. The sequence was collected from an adult man with Graves' ophthalmopathy. CDR3 nucleotide sequence: TGTGCCAGCAGCAACCGCGGTCTCAATCAGCCCCAGCATTTT. It is translated as CASSNRGLNQPQHF.